This T cell receptor beta chain was recovered during a study of Graves' ophthalmopathy and Graves' hyperthyroidism. Patients in the hyperthyroidism group, adults aged 18 to 65, were newly diagnosed, under 2 months' duration. Reliance was placed on clinical symptoms, serum thyroxine, TRAb, thyroid ultrasound and orbital computed tomography for diagnosis. This clonotype was seen ten or more times. Antigen specificity is unknown. Beta-chain TCR CDR3 regions were amplified from RNA transcripts. RT-PCR with HTBI primers came first, then second-round multiplex PCR. TCRdb re-called the multiplex PCR reads through MiXCR, storing one row per CDR3 protein. The table shows over a million distinct CDR3 sequences, with roughly two fifths occurring only once. Study outcomes and limitations: Researchers report that a 13-signature model separated ophthalmopathy from stable hyperthyroidism, posting 87.88% sensitivity and approximately 81% specificity.

Trimming left V 8 bases short and J 10 bases short, with 21 bases between. From germline, CDR1 is SNHLY and CDR2 FYNNEI. CDR3 length: 15 amino acids. The TCR comes from an adult man with Graves' hyperthyroidism. Sequenced material: peripheral blood or thyroid tissue (not recorded which). The rearrangement links TRBV2 to TRBJ1-6, with D unclear. The CDR3 loop reads CASSPPEGLRSPLHF. As DNA, the CDR3 is TGTGCCAGCTCGCCCCCGGAGGGATTACGGTCACCCCTCCACTTT.